These 20 T cell receptor beta chains were all obtained from the same sample, sequenced in a study of CD8 T cells in ankylosing spondylitis. MiXCR was run by TCRdb on the 5' RACE reads, yielding one entry per CDR3 protein. The sample contains about 260,000 distinct CDR3 sequences, 20% of which appear only once. Specimen: blood, either unsorted or a sorted T cell fraction (not recorded which). These receptor sequences come from a male donor with ankylosing spondylitis or in good health (not recorded which).

The genes are TRBV5-1 and TRBJ1-1; maybe TRBD1 (6 bases). Germline lookup yields CDR1 SGHRS and CDR2 YFSETQ. Between the trimmed V and J ends, which lost 4 bases and 6 bases, there was a span of 16 bases. This CDR3 spans 14 amino acids. CDR3 coding DNA: TGCGCCAGCAGCGCCGGACAGCCAGACGCTGAAGCTTTCTTT. It specifies CASSAGQPDAEAFF. Using reference TRBV5-1 and TRBJ1-1 for the parts outside the CDR3, the full variable domain is KAGVTQTPRYLIKTRGQQVTLSCSPISGHRSVSWYQQTPGQGLQFLFEYFSETQRNKGNFPGRFSGRQFSNSRSEMNVSTLELGDSALYLCASSAGQPDAEAFFGQGTRLTVV.

This chain links TRBV20-1 with TRBJ1-5; the match to TRBD1 covers 9 bases. Trimming cost V 4 bases and J 3 bases; bases outside gene matches: 7. Looked up from germline, CDR1 is DFQATT and CDR2 is SNEGSKA (reference sequence). The CDR3 sequence is 15 residues long. Written as DNA, the CDR3 is TGCAGTGCTACAAGAGGGACAGGGTACAATCAGCCCCAGCATTTT. Encoded protein: CSATRGTGYNQPQHF.

The rearrangement links TRBV7-3 to TRBJ2-1; the match to TRBD2 covers 8 bases. V was clipped by 6 bases and J by 0 bases; unmatched bases: 4. CDR3 length: 15 amino acids. Germline V gives CDR1 SGHTA, CDR2 FQGTGA. CDR3 residues: CASRAGAGSYNEQFF. Written as DNA, the CDR3 is TGTGCCAGCAGAGCGGGGGCGGGCTCCTACAATGAGCAGTTCTTC.

This clonotype was seen many times. The chain combines TRBV4-2 with TRBJ2-2, with 9 bases that match TRBD2. The CDR3 sequence is 19 residues long. The germline V gene encodes CDR1 LGHNA and CDR2 YNFKEQ. J gave up 7 bases and V 0 bases, and 15 bases lay outside the gene matches. CDR3 residues: CASSQDRGGLAGFVGELFF. The CDR3 DNA is TGTGCCAGCAGCCAAGATCGGGGCGGCCTAGCGGGGTTCGTCGGGGAGCTGTTTTTT.

This rearrangement joins TRBV12-3 or TRBV12-4 to TRBJ2-2, with D tentatively TRBD2 (6 bases). The V end was cut by 7 bases, the J end by 8 bases, with 17 bases between. The CDR3 length is 14 residues. CDR3 DNA: TGTGCCAGCACCGTCATTGGGGGGTCAGGGGAGCTGTTTTTT. Its protein is CASTVIGGSGELFF.

This clonotype was observed a few times. This chain uses TRBV9 with TRBJ2-3; D possibly matches TRBD1 or TRBD2 (6 bases each). V was cut by 4 bases and J by 2 bases, with 11 bases left in between. CDR1 and CDR2 (germline): SGDLS, YYNGEE. This CDR3 is 14 amino acids long. The CDR3 loop is CASSPRGPTDTQYF. The CDR3 DNA reads TGTGCCAGCAGCCCCCGGGGGCCCACAGATACGCAGTATTTT.

The chain uses TRBV11-2 and TRBJ2-5, with D uncertain. V was pared by 1 base and J by 1 base, with 7 bases between. This CDR3 region has 14 residues. CDR1 SGHAT and CDR2 FQNNGV come from the germline V gene. CDR3 nucleotide sequence: TGTGCCAGCAGCTTAGCCTGGGCCCAAGAGACCCAGTACTTC. Encoded protein: CASSLAWAQETQYF.

This clonotype was seen at least ten times. The CDR3 loop is CSAPSGTSRHNEQFF. The CDR3 DNA sequence: TGCAGTGCCCCGAGCGGGACTAGCCGACACAATGAGCAGTTCTTC. The rearrangement joins TRBV20-1 to TRBJ2-1; 9 nucleotides match TRBD2. The V and J ends lost 6 bases and 5 bases, in that order; junction bases with no gene match: 11. The CDR3 runs 15 residues. CDR1 and CDR2 from the germline V gene are DFQATT and SNEGSKA (reference sequence).

This clonotype was observed at least ten times. The chain carries TRBV12-3 or TRBV12-4 and TRBJ2-7, with D uncertain. With 8 bases removed from V and 3 bases from J, the gap between germline ends came to 11 bases. This CDR3 contains 12 residues. CDR3 sequence (DNA): TGTGCCAGCGCCATCGGAAGCTACGAGCAGTACGTC. It yields the protein CASAIGSYEQYV.

The chain links TRBV3-1 to TRBJ2-2; D remains unclear. The CDR3 contains 13 residues. V lost 3 bases and J 5 bases, leaving 7 bases between the germline ends. Germline lookup yields CDR1 LGHDT and CDR2 YNNKEL (reference sequence). CDR3 sequence (DNA): TGTGCCAGCAGCCAGGATTTGACCGGGGAGCTGTTTTTT. Amino acids: CASSQDLTGELFF.

This clonotype turned up a few times. The chain carries TRBV11-2 and TRBJ1-3; TRBD1 matches 7 bases. The CDR3 sequence is 14 residues long. Germline trimming cut 5 bases from V and 4 bases from J; bases unmatched to any gene: 5. CDR1 and CDR2 (germline): SGHAT, FQNNGV. The DNA for the CDR3 is TGTGCCAGCAGCAGAGGACAGGAGGGAAACACCATATATTTT. Protein product: CASSRGQEGNTIYF.

The chain combines TRBV5-1 with TRBJ2-2, with D possibly matching TRBD2 (6 bases). From germline, CDR1 is SGHRS and CDR2 YFSETQ. V lost 2 bases, J lost 6 bases, and 14 bases lay in between. CDR3 size: 15 residues. The CDR3 coding sequence is TGCGCCAGCAGCTTAAGGACTAACTTGCCCGGGGAGCTGTTTTTT. Encoded protein: CASSLRTNLPGELFF.

The J gene is TRBJ1-5, the V gene TRBV5-6, with 7 bases matching TRBD1. V lost 5 bases to trimming and J lost 4 bases; unmatched junction nucleotides: 12. Germline V lookup: CDR1 SGHDT, CDR2 YYEEEE. The CDR3 consists of 16 residues. The CDR3 DNA sequence: TGTGCCAGCAGTCAAAATCAGGGGGGGAGGAATCAGCCCCAGCATTTT. Encoded protein: CASSQNQGGRNQPQHF.

The genes are TRBV24-1 and TRBJ2-1; the match to TRBD1 covers 11 bases. The CDR3 has 16 amino acids. Losses at the gene ends were 0 bases for V and 9 bases for J; bases not matched to a gene: 6. Germline CDR1 is KGHDR and CDR2 is SFDVKD. In nucleotides, the CDR3 is TGTGCCACCAGTGATTTGCCACGGGACAGGGGGAGTGAGCAGTTCTTC. Its translation is CATSDLPRDRGSEQFF.

The CDR3 sequence is CASSSYGPLYEQYV. Written as DNA, the CDR3 is TGTGCCAGCAGCTCATACGGACCTCTTTACGAGCAGTACGTC. The chain couples TRBV5-6 to TRBJ2-7; D is unclear. Germline V CDR1 and CDR2: SGHDT, YYEEEE. Deletions cut 3 bases from V and 4 bases from J, with 14 bases between. CDR3 size: 14 residues.

The J gene is TRBJ2-1, the V gene TRBV20-1; D is ambiguous. With 3 bases removed from V and 2 bases from J, the gap between germline ends came to 14 bases. Germline CDR1 DFQATT, CDR2 SNEGSKA (reference sequence). The CDR3 totals 15 residues. CDR3 coding DNA: TGCAGTGCTAGCTGGGCCAGATCGGCCTACAATGAGCAGTTCTTC. This sequence encodes CSASWARSAYNEQFF.

This chain joins TRBV12-3 or TRBV12-4 and TRBJ1-3, with D unresolved. This CDR3 is built from 15 residues. The germline V and J ends were trimmed by 3 bases and 1 base, with 10 bases remaining between them. In DNA form, the CDR3 reads TGTGCCAGCAGTTTCGCCCAAAGGTCTGGAAACACCATATATTTT. This sequence encodes CASSFAQRSGNTIYF.

The V and J genes are TRBV10-2 and TRBJ2-2; no clear D gene. CDR1 and CDR2 (germline): WSHSY, SAAADI. Trimming left V 6 bases short and J 6 bases short, with 5 bases between. The CDR3 extends over 11 amino acids. The CDR3 sequence is CASSAAGELFF. The CDR3 DNA is TGCGCCAGCAGCGCCGCCGGGGAGCTGTTTTTT.

The chain carries TRBV7-9 and TRBJ2-7, with 8 bases matching TRBD1. The V segment lost 4 bases and the J segment 5 bases; nucleotides outside the gene matches: 7. Per the germline V gene, CDR1 is SEHNR and CDR2 is FQNEAQ (reference sequence). This CDR3 spans 14 amino acids. Here the CDR3 DNA reads TGTGCCAGCAGCTCGGTAGACAGGGGCCACGAGCAGTACGTC. Translation gives CASSSVDRGHEQYV.

DNA of the CDR3: TGTGCCAGCAGCCTAGATGCCGCGGGTTACGAGCAGTACGTC. Amino acids: CASSLDAAGYEQYV. The chain carries TRBV7-2 and TRBJ2-7, with a possible D match to TRBD2 (5 bases). The germline gives CDR1 SGHTA, CDR2 FQGNSA. V shed 5 bases and J shed 4 bases, with 15 bases lying between them. The CDR3 covers 14 residues.